This T cell receptor beta chain was profiled in a study of beta chain features in type 1 diabetes (dated by TCRdb to 2017 to 2018). Context from the whole study: Mean age, gender distribution, total cell number and subset yield were not different between patients and healthy donors. A total of 107,917,701 sorted cells were examined across all samples, and RNA yield correlated strongly with the number of cells per subset. In the study, TCRB repertoires of sorted circulating CD4+ T cell subsets from recently diagnosed type 1 diabetes patients were compared with those of matched healthy donors. Naive and central memory subsets were obtained from all 30 or so donors, but regulatory and stem cell-like memory subsets were isolated from only 8 patients and roughly eight healthy donors.

From each donor, a single peripheral blood sample of around 120 mL on average was drawn into heparinised tubes. Naive, central memory, regulatory and stem cell-like memory CD4+ T cells were sorted on a BD FACSAria II using a panel including CD45RO, CCR7, CD25, CD127, CD95 and CD27. Purity was above 95% for every sorted population. Right away, PBMCs were isolated by Lymphoprep density gradient centrifugation and were stained directly, with no culture step. So that batch effects would be minimized, each experiment stained and sorted samples in pairs, pairing one healthy donor with one patient. General findings and caveats noted by the study authors: Because cDNA was sequenced instead of genomic DNA, highly expressing activated cells could be over-represented, though the groups showed no difference in activation or CD3 levels. PCR may preferentially amplify shorter templates, but because patient and control samples were amplified and corrected together, any resulting skew would affect both groups equally. In all four CD4+ subsets, TCRB CDR3 length was moderately but significantly shorter in type 1 diabetes patients. Only small numbers of individuals were included in the HLA sub-analyses, which left unresolved whether HLA type had any influence on TCRB rearrangement. The naive, central memory and regulatory TCRB repertoires appeared to resemble one another more closely among patients than among healthy donors. Patients with type 1 diabetes made fewer insertions and deleted more nucleotides at VDJ recombination sites, implying thymic rearrangement abnormalities.

The entire isolated RNA was reverse transcribed using the High Capacity cDNA Reverse Transcription Kit, and thus expressed TCRB transcripts were sequenced. Deep immunoSEQ sequencing was performed on naive, central memory and regulatory T cell samples, with an average of about 3.57 million total reads per sample. After sorted cells were lysed in RLT buffer, RNA was extracted with DNase-treated RNeasy Micro or Mini kits, with the choice depending on cell number. Each cell subset was processed separately to prevent cross-contamination, with patient and healthy donor samples processed together. The immunoSEQ multiplex PCR was used to amplify TCRB sequences from cDNA, yielding 87-bp fragments that span the CDR3 region. Amplicons were sequenced on the Illumina HiSeq platform. In the authors' own workflow: Synthetic template baselines were used to correct PCR bias computationally, reads within Hamming distance 2 were collapsed together, and singletons that could not be merged were discarded. Reads were aligned against IMGT so that V, D and J genes, CDR3 length and insertions or deletions at six rearrangement sites could be assigned. Within each subset, clonotype counts were normalized to the number of sorted cells before true diversity and Gini coefficients were calculated with the tcR R package. Repertoire sharing was quantified using the overlap coefficient calculated on TCRB nucleotide sequences. Out-of-frame TCRB sequences from naive cells were analyzed as a proxy for the pre-selection repertoire. TCRdb re-hosts the immuneACCESS table, in-frame sequences only. Its copies lack some clones; in the studies checked, an unresolved V gene accounts for under half of them, and the cause for the rest is not known. Clone size and V and J calls were adopted from that table, with D and trimming inferred from the DNA. The sample has 330,000 or so clones on record, roughly a fifth of them singletons. Approximately 0.043% of the sample lies in the top ten.

With regard to this clone: Its binding antigen is unknown. Base qualities are not recorded, but no much larger clone differs from it by a single base. This sample includes further DNA sequences coding for the same CDR3.

This sequence originates from a woman in her late teens or twenties in good health. The sequenced sample was naive CD4+ T cells from blood. The cell subset or site label for this specimen denotes: true naive CD4+ T cells.

The DNA sequence is given as TGTGCCAGCTCACCGGGAGGTGGACTTAACTATGGCTACACCTTC. This translates into CASSPGGGLNYGYTF. This sequence uses TRBV18 and TRBJ1-2; no confident D gene assignment can be made. The germline V gene encodes CDR1 KGHSH and CDR2 LQKENI. Taken from cysteine to phenylalanine, the CDR3 has 15 residues. Only the CDR3 part of the read is kept: 45 bases, read in frame from the first base. V and J lose 3 bases and 1 base, and a span of 12 bases separates them.